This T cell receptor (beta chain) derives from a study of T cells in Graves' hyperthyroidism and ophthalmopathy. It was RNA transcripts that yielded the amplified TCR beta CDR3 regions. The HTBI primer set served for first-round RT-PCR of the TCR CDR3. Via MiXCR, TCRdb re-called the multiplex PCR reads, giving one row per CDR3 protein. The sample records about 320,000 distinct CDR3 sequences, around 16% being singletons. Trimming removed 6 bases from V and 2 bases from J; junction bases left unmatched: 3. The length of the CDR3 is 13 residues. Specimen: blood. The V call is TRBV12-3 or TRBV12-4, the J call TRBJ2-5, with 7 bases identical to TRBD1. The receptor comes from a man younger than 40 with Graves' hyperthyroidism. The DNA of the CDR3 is TGTGCCAGCAGCCCCAGGGGGCAAGAGACCCAGTACTTC. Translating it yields CASSPRGQETQYF.